Below, 24 T cell receptor beta chains from the same sample are listed, as sequenced in a study of blood T cell repertoires in COVID-19. Clones were read by immunoSEQ multiplex PCR, and TCRdb kept only the in-frame ones, dropping some. The sample records 250,000 to 350,000 clones, roughly nine tenths being singletons. Sequencing used PBMCs or T cells enriched from blood (not recorded which). Receptors were obtained from a young woman who had recovered from COVID-19.

The J gene is TRBJ2-3, the V gene TRBV7-8; maybe TRBD1 (6 bases). CDR3 length: 16 amino acids. Germline lookup yields CDR1 SGHVS and CDR2 FQNEAQ. Trimming took 7 bases from V and 0 from J, leaving 17 bases between them. This chain's CDR3 is CASISGTLSSTDTQYF. The CDR3 DNA sequence: TGTGCCAGCATATCCGGGACACTATCTAGCACAGATACGCAGTATTTT.

The genes are TRBV5-4 and TRBJ1-4; no reliable D call. V shed 7 bases and J shed 0 bases, with 10 bases lying between them. This CDR3 comprises 14 residues. CDR1 and CDR2 (germline): SGHNT, YYREEE (reference sequence). The CDR3 nucleotides are TGTGCCAGCCAGGTCTGGGCAACTAATGAAAAACTGTTTTTT. It encodes CASQVWATNEKLFF.

This clone was counted once. V gene TRBV6-1 combines with J gene TRBJ2-7; tentatively, D is TRBD1 (5 bases). V lost 3 bases and J 2 bases, leaving 8 bases between the germline ends. The CDR3 spans 13 residues. Germline values: CDR1 MNHNS, CDR2 SASEGT. The CDR3 region has the DNA TGTGCCAGCAGTGATCAGGGCCCCTACGAGCAGTACTTC. It is translated as CASSDQGPYEQYF.

This clone was seen a handful of times. The V call is TRBV11-3, the J call TRBJ2-1, with 9 bases aligning to TRBD1. The CDR3 sequence is 18 residues long. Unmatched junction bases numbered 12, after V lost 5 bases and J lost 1 base. CDR1 and CDR2 from the germline V gene are SGHNT and YENEEA. CDR3 residues: CASSEGQGEGSSYNEQFF. DNA for the CDR3: TGTGCCAGCAGCGAGGGACAGGGCGAAGGTTCGTCCTACAATGAGCAGTTCTTC.

V is TRBV7-2 and J is TRBJ1-1, with unresolved D. The V and J ends lost 5 bases and 1 base respectively, with 14 bases between them. There are 15 residues in the CDR3. Germline CDR1 SGHTA, CDR2 FQGNSA. The CDR3 coding sequence is TGTGCCAGCAGCCGCGAGGGTTGGGAGAACACTGAAGCTTTCTTT. Translating it yields CASSREGWENTEAFF.

The V call is TRBV19, the J call TRBJ1-5; D ambiguous. V was trimmed by 0 bases and J by 11 bases, leaving 14 bases between them. Germline V gene lookup returns CDR1 LNHDA and CDR2 SQIVND (reference sequence). CDR3 size: 14 residues. DNA of the CDR3: TGTGCCAGTAGTATAGATCGACCCGGCCAGGCCCAGCATTTT. Translation: CASSIDRPGQAQHF.

A single count supports this clone. Here the CDR3 reads CASRARQGSTEAFF. The CDR3 coding sequence is TGTGCAAGTCGCGCGAGACAGGGGAGCACTGAAGCTTTCTTT. This chain joins TRBV12-2 and TRBJ1-1; TRBD1 was called by the table and not checked on the DNA. TRBV12-2 is marked as a pseudogene. This CDR3 is 14 amino acids long.

CDR3 DNA: TGTGCCATCAGTGACTTGGGACTAGCGGGGCTTACAGATACGCAGTATTTT. Translated: CAISDLGLAGLTDTQYF. The rearrangement links TRBV10-3 to TRBJ2-3, with 13 bases that match TRBD2. Germline lookup yields CDR1 ENHRY and CDR2 SYGVKD. J lost 3 bases, V lost 3 bases, and 6 bases had no gene match. The length of the CDR3 is 17 residues.

The CDR3 DNA sequence: TGCGCCAGCAGCTTGGACATACACTATGGCTACACCTTC. Translating gives CASSLDIHYGYTF. V is TRBV5-1 and J is TRBJ1-2; D remains unclear. Looked up from germline, CDR1 is SGHRS and CDR2 is YFSETQ. V was clipped by 0 bases and J by 3 bases, with 6 bases between them. The CDR3 sequence is 13 residues long.

The genes are TRBV5-4 and TRBJ1-1; TRBD1 agrees at 7 bases. Germline V lookup: CDR1 SGHNT, CDR2 YYREEE (reference sequence). This CDR3 region has 14 residues. V lost 4 bases and J lost 4; bases outside the gene matches: 7. The CDR3 loop reads CASSKGQMATEAFF. CDR3 in DNA: TGTGCCAGCAGCAAGGGACAGATGGCCACTGAAGCTTTCTTT. Together with reference TRBV5-4 and TRBJ1-1, the CDR3 gives the full variable domain: ETGVTQSPTHLIKTRGQQVTLRCSSQSGHNTVSWYQQALGQGPQFIFQYYREEENGRGNFPPRFSGLQFPNYSSELNVNALELDDSALYLCASSKGQMATEAFFGQGTRLTVV.

The chain carries TRBV2 and TRBJ1-1, with 12 bases that match TRBD1. The CDR3 runs 17 residues. Trimming cost V 6 bases and J 5 bases; bases outside gene matches: 13. CDR1 is SNHLY and CDR2 is FYNNEI in the germline V gene. The CDR3 region has the DNA TGTGCCAGCAGAAAGACCGGGACAGGGGGCTTTGGGACTGAAGCTTTCTTT. It translates to CASRKTGTGGFGTEAFF.

The chain carries TRBV5-1 and TRBJ2-3; TRBD1 agrees at 7 bases. V was clipped by 0 bases and J by 7 bases; unmatched bases: 11. CDR3 length: 16 amino acids. The germline V gene encodes CDR1 SGHRS and CDR2 YFSETQ. DNA of the CDR3: TGCGCCAGCAGCTTGGCCCAGGACAGGAGAATCTATACGCAGTATTTT. Protein sequence: CASSLAQDRRIYTQYF.

The chain carries TRBV27 and TRBJ1-2; D uncertain. V gave up 4 bases and J gave up 4 bases, with 13 bases separating them. There are 14 residues in the CDR3. The germline V gene encodes CDR1 MNHEY and CDR2 SMNVEV (reference sequence). CDR3 in amino acids: CASSSLGLSYGYTF. The CDR3 bases are TGTGCCAGCAGTTCTCTAGGACTGAGCTATGGCTACACCTTC.

The rearrangement uses TRBV6-4 and TRBJ1-2; D may be TRBD1 (6 bases). Trimming left V 4 bases short and J 4 bases short, with 16 bases between. The CDR3 length is 15 residues. Germline lookup yields CDR1 MRHNA and CDR2 SNTAGT. In DNA form, the CDR3 reads TGTGCCAGCAGTGCTGCCCAGGACAGCCCCTATGGCTACACCTTC. This sequence encodes CASSAAQDSPYGYTF.

The CDR3 reads CASSGRTRQETQYF. Here the CDR3 DNA reads TGTGCCAGCAGTGGTAGGACTAGACAAGAGACCCAGTACTTC. The chain links TRBV2 to TRBJ2-5, with TRBD2 identical over 7 bases. Germline CDR1 SNHLY, CDR2 FYNNEI. J lost 2 bases, V lost 4 bases, and 4 bases had no gene match. The CDR3 extends over 14 amino acids.

The chain couples TRBV27 to TRBJ1-4; 7 bases are a match to TRBD1. The CDR3 has 16 residues. The V segment lost 2 bases and the J segment 7 bases; nucleotides outside the gene matches: 10. Germline V lookup: CDR1 MNHEY, CDR2 SMNVEV (reference sequence). CDR3 bases: TGTGCCAGCAGTTTAAACCCACAGGGGAAGGGTGAAAAACTGTTTTTT. This translates into CASSLNPQGKGEKLFF.

The rearrangement links TRBV30 to TRBJ2-7; possibly TRBD2 for D (5 bases). V lost 1 base to trimming and J lost 3 bases, with 16 bases between them. From germline, CDR1 is GTSNPN and CDR2 SVGIG (reference sequence). The CDR3 sequence is 15 residues long. The CDR3 nucleotides are TGTGCCTGGAGTGACCCCCGTGGACTTCTCTACGAGCAGTACTTC. Translated, it gives CAWSDPRGLLYEQYF.

This clone was detected a few times. This chain links TRBV27 with TRBJ1-1, with D possibly TRBD1 on 6 matching bases. Trimming shortened V by 8 bases and J by 7 bases, and 14 bases separated the two germline ends. The CDR3 loop spans 12 amino acids. Per germline, CDR1 MNHEY and CDR2 SMNVEV (reference sequence). CDR3 region: CASPHREIEAFF. The DNA of the CDR3 is TGTGCCAGCCCACACAGGGAGATTGAAGCTTTCTTT.

The rearrangement links TRBV30 to TRBJ1-1, with D tentatively TRBD1 (5 bases). The ends were cut back, 2 bases at V and 5 bases at J, with 15 bases in the middle. The CDR3 is 14 amino acids. Germline assignment: CDR1 GTSNPN and CDR2 SVGIG (reference sequence). In DNA, the CDR3 is TGTGCCTGGAGTAGAGACAGTTACAGAACTGAAGCTTTCTTT. Protein: CAWSRDSYRTEAFF.

The chain uses TRBV19 and TRBJ2-2; D is perhaps TRBD1 (5 bases). This CDR3 region has 16 residues. CDR1 and CDR2 from the germline V gene are LNHDA and SQIVND (reference sequence). V was clipped by 5 bases and J by 4 bases, with 17 bases between them. The CDR3 reads CASSLIAGSITGELFF. The CDR3 DNA reads as TGTGCCAGTAGTTTAATAGCAGGGTCGATCACCGGGGAGCTGTTTTTT.

This chain uses TRBV30 with TRBJ2-5, with D maybe TRBD1 (6 bases). Germline V gene lookup returns CDR1 GTSNPN and CDR2 SVGIG (reference sequence). V gave up 1 base and J gave up 1 base, with 7 bases separating them. The CDR3 spans 13 residues. CDR3 sequence: CAWSGTVQETQYF. The CDR3 DNA reads TGTGCCTGGAGTGGGACAGTCCAAGAGACCCAGTACTTC.

DNA for the CDR3: TGTGCCAGCAGCTCCGGGACAGAGGTTGGCTACACCTTC. The encoded protein is CASSSGTEVGYTF. The chain carries TRBV7-9 and TRBJ1-2, with 7 bases that match TRBD1. The V gene end was trimmed by 4 bases and the J gene end by 7 bases; junction bases not matched to a gene: 6. The germline V gene encodes CDR1 SEHNR and CDR2 FQNEAQ (reference sequence). The CDR3 spans 13 residues.

The chain links TRBV3-1 (or the pseudogene TRBV3-2) to TRBJ1-1; 11 bases match TRBD1. The CDR3 covers 19 residues. V lost 1 base to trimming and J lost 4 bases; unmatched junction nucleotides: 14. Germline-derived CDR1 and CDR2 are LGHDT and YNNKEL (reference sequence). In nucleotides, the CDR3 is TGTGCCAGCAGCCAAGGGCTAATGGGACAGGGGGGCCGGAGCACTGAAGCTTTCTTT. This translates into CASSQGLMGQGGRSTEAFF.

Comment on this clone: Other DNA sequences within the sample encode an identical CDR3. The chain employs TRBV18 and TRBJ1-1; TRBD1 aligns across 9 bases. The CDR3 runs to 14 residues. Germline CDR1 reads KGHSH; CDR2 reads LQKENI. V lost 3 bases and J lost 2; bases outside the gene matches: 1. The CDR3 spells CASSPGQGNTEAFF. The CDR3 bases are TGTGCCAGCTCACCGGGACAGGGCAACACTGAAGCTTTCTTT.